The 19 T cell receptor beta chains below all came from one sample that was sequenced in a study of neurological immune-mediated disorders (dated by TCRdb to the late 2010s). The library was made by 5' RACE. Instrument used: Illumina HiSeq 2500. TCRdb redid the processing of the public reads, applying fastp at Q25 and MiXCR, and retained in-frame beta chains. Each entry merges the rows of one CDR3 protein and shows their most common DNA and genes. The sample contains tens of thousands of distinct CDR3 sequences, approximately 13% of them found a single time. The ten biggest clones cover roughly an eighth of the sample. The time point label, read with the paper, signifies: longitudinal time-point 3. The specimen was PBMCs. The receptors were gathered from a young man in good health.

This clonotype was counted many times. The chain uses TRBV20-1 and TRBJ2-5; possible D gene TRBD2, 6 bases. Germline CDR1 and CDR2: DFQATT and SNEGSKA (reference sequence). CDR3 length: 14 amino acids. Between the trimmed V and J ends, which lost 1 base and 1 base, there was a span of 10 bases. In DNA, the CDR3 is TGCAGTGCTAGAGCCGGAGGGCTCCAAGAGACCCAGTACTTC. Protein product: CSARAGGLQETQYF.

This clonotype was counted ten times or more. The chain is built from TRBV7-9 and TRBJ2-6; a possible D gene is TRBD1 (5 bases). Germline values: CDR1 SEHNR, CDR2 FQNEAQ (reference sequence). Between the trimmed V and J ends, which lost 7 bases and 0 bases, there was a span of 13 bases. The CDR3 extends over 16 amino acids. In DNA form, the CDR3 reads TGTGCCAGCACCACGACCGACAGCTCTGGGGCCAACGTCCTGACTTTC. Encoded protein: CASTTTDSSGANVLTF.

This chain joins TRBV12-3 or TRBV12-4 and TRBJ2-2; D is tentatively TRBD1 or TRBD2 (6 bases each). The CDR3 is 16 residues long. Trimming left V 6 bases short and J 5 bases short, with 19 bases between. The CDR3 protein is CASSPMRQGRTGELFF. CDR3 sequence (DNA): TGTGCCAGCAGCCCTATGCGGCAGGGGAGGACCGGGGAGCTGTTTTTT.

There are a few counts of this clonotype. The rearrangement joins TRBV20-1 to TRBJ2-1, with 10 bases aligning to TRBD2. J lost 0 bases, V lost 6 bases, and 5 bases had no gene match. This CDR3 is built from 15 residues. Germline V lookup: CDR1 DFQATT, CDR2 SNEGSKA (reference sequence). The CDR3 sequence is CSAPRTSGSYNEQFF. The DNA of the CDR3 is TGCAGTGCGCCGAGGACTAGCGGCTCCTACAATGAGCAGTTCTTC.

This clonotype was found many times. This sequence joins TRBV5-1 and TRBJ2-5; D is undetermined. Germline-derived CDR1 and CDR2 are SGHRS and YFSETQ. Trimming removed 0 bases from V and 0 bases from J, with 6 bases in between. This CDR3 spans 14 amino acids. The CDR3 is CASSLEPHQETQYF. The CDR3 region has the DNA TGCGCCAGCAGCTTGGAACCGCACCAAGAGACCCAGTACTTC.

This clonotype was picked up many times. This chain connects TRBV20-1 to TRBJ2-5; TRBD1 matches at 9 bases. The germline V gene has CDR1 DFQATT and CDR2 SNEGSKA (reference sequence). The CDR3 runs to 16 residues. With 3 bases clipped from V and 5 bases from J, the junction kept 13 bases outside the gene matches. DNA for the CDR3: TGCAGTGCTAGTAGGACAGGGGCGATGAAGACGGAGACCCAGTACTTC. Its translation: CSASRTGAMKTETQYF.

This clonotype was detected only a few times. CDR3 residues: CSAFVPGQGAGELFF. The DNA for the CDR3 is TGCAGTGCTTTTGTCCCAGGGCAGGGGGCCGGGGAGCTGTTTTTT. V gene TRBV20-1 combines with J gene TRBJ2-2; 7 bases line up with TRBD1. Germline trimming cut 5 bases from V and 6 bases from J; bases unmatched to any gene: 12. The length of the CDR3 is 15 residues. Germline CDR1 is DFQATT and CDR2 is SNEGSKA (reference sequence).

Many counts were recorded for this clonotype. The chain has TRBV5-1 and TRBJ2-3; D remains unclear. V lost 4 bases to trimming and J lost 6 bases, with 12 bases between them. Germline CDR1 is SGHRS and CDR2 is YFSETQ. The CDR3 totals 13 residues. The CDR3 region has the DNA TGCGCCAGCAGCCTGACGGGTTTGGATACGCAGTATTTT. As protein: CASSLTGLDTQYF.

Ten or more counts support this clonotype. The chain couples TRBV2 to TRBJ2-1; 9 nucleotides match TRBD1. The V gene's germline CDR1 is SNHLY and CDR2 FYNNEI. The CDR3 spans 15 residues. The V and J ends lost 6 bases and 3 bases, in that order; junction bases with no gene match: 6. The CDR3 coding sequence is TGTGCCAGCAGGTCGGACAGGGGAGGCTACAATGAGCAGTTCTTC. As protein: CASRSDRGGYNEQFF.

This clonotype came up many times. In DNA, the CDR3 is TGCGCCAGCAGCACCATAGCGGGAGAAGGAGAGACCCAGTACTTC. Translation gives CASSTIAGEGETQYF. This chain connects TRBV5-1 to TRBJ2-5, with 9 bases matching TRBD2. With V trimmed by 4 bases and J by 4 bases, 8 bases remained unmatched. Germline V gives CDR1 SGHRS, CDR2 YFSETQ. The CDR3 loop spans 15 amino acids.

This clonotype was observed many times. The chain is built from TRBV20-1 and TRBJ2-7; 8 nucleotides line up with TRBD2. There are 15 residues in the CDR3. V dropped 2 bases and J dropped 5; count of bases not matched to a gene: 11. From germline, CDR1 is DFQATT and CDR2 SNEGSKA (reference sequence). CDR3 protein: CSARSGGTAVDEQYF. In DNA form, the CDR3 reads TGCAGTGCTAGATCGGGAGGGACTGCGGTGGACGAGCAGTACTTC.

At least ten counts were recorded for this clonotype. CDR3 DNA sequence: TGTGCCAGCAGTCGCTTCGATGAGCAGTTCTTC. Residues: CASSRFDEQFF. The chain combines TRBV6-6 with TRBJ2-1; D gene uncertain. This CDR3 contains 11 residues. The V and J ends lost 5 bases and 8 bases respectively, with 7 bases between them. In germline, CDR1 is MNHNY, CDR2 SVGAGI (reference sequence).

In this sample, this clonotype turned up many times. The chain links TRBV28 to TRBJ2-5; 7 nucleotides line up with TRBD1. The CDR3 totals 12 residues. The V segment lost 10 bases and the J segment 1 base; nucleotides outside the gene matches: 3. Germline V gene sequence: CDR1 MDHEN, CDR2 SYDVKM. CDR3 loop: CATSGGQETQYF. In DNA, the CDR3 is TGTGCCACATCAGGGGGCCAAGAGACCCAGTACTTC.

This clonotype occurred many times. The V call is TRBV7-9, the J call TRBJ1-5; 7 bases are a match to TRBD1. V was pared by 5 bases and J by 9 bases, with 22 bases of the junction left unmatched. This CDR3 contains 18 residues. Germline V CDR1 and CDR2: SEHNR, FQNEAQ (reference sequence). CDR3: CASSTILPLTGMQGPQHF. As DNA, the CDR3 is TGTGCCAGCAGCACGATCCTGCCCCTGACAGGGATGCAGGGGCCCCAGCATTTT.

The sample holds many counts of this clonotype. The chain carries TRBV29-1 and TRBJ2-5; possibly TRBD2 for D (6 bases). This CDR3 contains 13 residues. CDR1 SQVTM and CDR2 ANQGSEA come from the germline V gene. Trimming shortened V by 4 bases and J by 4 bases, and 13 bases separated the two germline ends. Written as DNA, the CDR3 is TGCAGCGTTGTGCGGGGAGTGCGAGAGACCCAGTACTTC. Its protein product is CSVVRGVRETQYF.

This clonotype showed up many times. The chain couples TRBV20-1 to TRBJ2-7; 15 bases align to TRBD2. The ends lost 3 bases at V and 1 base at J; junction bases unmatched: 4. The CDR3 spans 16 residues. In germline, CDR1 is DFQATT, CDR2 SNEGSKA (reference sequence). In nucleotides, the CDR3 is TGCAGTGCTAGTGGACTAGCGGGAGGGGAGTCCTACGAGCAGTACTTC. It translates to CSASGLAGGESYEQYF.

This clonotype was observed many times. The V call is TRBV5-1, the J call TRBJ1-1, with 11 nucleotides matching TRBD1. Unmatched junction bases numbered 7, after V lost 2 bases and J lost 13 bases. Germline CDR1 is SGHRS and CDR2 is YFSETQ. CDR3 length: 13 amino acids. CDR3 in amino acids: CASSFSGQGVNFF. CDR3 coding DNA: TGCGCCAGCAGCTTCTCGGGACAGGGGGTCAATTTCTTT.

Many counts were recorded for this clonotype. The V and J genes are TRBV3-1 and TRBJ1-1, with D possibly TRBD1 on 6 matching bases. Germline V gene data show CDR1 as LGHDT and CDR2 as YNNKEL (reference sequence). The germline V and J ends were trimmed by 0 bases and 1 base, with 12 bases remaining between them. The CDR3 covers 16 residues. The CDR3 DNA follows: TGTGCCAGCAGCCAAGATTTTGGACAGTCGAACACTGAAGCTTTCTTT. Residues: CASSQDFGQSNTEAFF. Based on the CDR3 plus reference TRBV3-1 and TRBJ1-1, the full variable domain is DTAVSQTPKYLVTQMGNDKSIKCEQNLGHDTMYWYKQDSKKFLKIMFSYNNKELIINETVPNRFSPKSPDKAHLNLHINSLELGDSAVYFCASSQDFGQSNTEAFFGQGTRLTVV.

This clonotype was seen only once. This sequence joins TRBV20-1 and TRBJ2-1, with D possibly TRBD2 on 6 matching bases. CDR3 length: 15 amino acids. Between the trimmed V and J ends, which lost 0 bases and 3 bases, there was a span of 12 bases. CDR1 DFQATT and CDR2 SNEGSKA come from the germline V gene (reference sequence). CDR3 loop: CSAREPSGVYNEQFF. For the CDR3, the DNA is TGCAGTGCTAGAGAACCATCGGGAGTCTACAATGAGCAGTTCTTC.